These 15 T cell receptor beta chains share one sample of origin, sequenced in a study of cytomegalovirus exposure and HLA in healthy donors. Primers: 60 Vbeta forward and 13 Jbeta reverse. Generated by immunoSEQ multiplex PCR, the TCRdb table keeps only in-frame clones and is missing some. This sample has 200,000 to 250,000 clones; around 75% occur once, and the top ten carry 1.5% to 2%. The sequencing sample was made of PBMCs. Receptors originate from a young woman in good health and CMV-seronegative.

The chain employs TRBV4-1 and TRBJ2-7; D unresolved. The CDR3 sequence is 14 residues long. Between the trimmed V and J ends, which lost 1 base and 1 base, there was a span of 8 bases. Germline-derived CDR1 and CDR2 are MGHRA and YSYEKL. The CDR3 coding sequence is TGCGCCAGCAGCCAAGTGCAGAAATCCTACGAGCAGTACTTC. Translation gives CASSQVQKSYEQYF.

This clone was observed once. This chain connects TRBV29-1 to TRBJ1-2; 7 bases map to TRBD1. CDR1 SQVTM and CDR2 ANQGSEA come from the germline V gene. This CDR3 region has 13 residues. J gave up 5 bases and V 7 bases, and 10 bases lay outside the gene matches. CDR3 nucleotide sequence: TGCAGCGCCCGACAGGGCCTAGGGTATGGCTACACCTTC. This encodes CSARQGLGYGYTF.

V is TRBV5-1 and J is TRBJ1-1, with 7 nucleotides matching TRBD1. From germline, CDR1 is SGHRS and CDR2 YFSETQ. The CDR3 consists of 12 residues. Trimming at V came to 3 bases and at J to 11 bases, leaving 7 bases not matched to a gene. CDR3 loop: CASSSDRAQAFF. CDR3 coding DNA: TGCGCCAGCAGCTCCGACAGGGCGCAGGCTTTCTTT.

In this sample, this clone turned up once. The chain is built from TRBV27 and TRBJ1-6; D is possibly TRBD1 (5 bases). This CDR3 region has 14 residues. V was trimmed by 3 bases and J by 9 bases, leaving 12 bases between them. CDR1 and CDR2 (germline): MNHEY, SMNVEV (reference sequence). CDR3 amino acids: CASSFNGGGSPLHF. The CDR3, as DNA: TGTGCCAGCAGTTTCAATGGGGGAGGTTCACCCCTCCACTTT.

The rearrangement joins TRBV27 to TRBJ2-6; TRBD1 agrees at 7 bases. J lost 2 bases, V lost 5 bases, and 9 bases had no gene match. Germline values: CDR1 MNHEY, CDR2 SMNVEV (reference sequence). CDR3 length equals 17 residues. CDR3 DNA sequence: TGTGCCAGCAGTCCTCAACCCACAGGGGCTGGGGCCAACGTCCTGACTTTC. It yields the protein CASSPQPTGAGANVLTF.

The V gene is TRBV5-1, the J gene TRBJ2-2; 13 positions agree with TRBD2. The ends lost 4 bases at V and 4 bases at J; junction bases unmatched: 4. The CDR3 runs 16 residues. Germline CDR1 is SGHRS and CDR2 is YFSETQ. CDR3 nucleotide sequence: TGCGCCAGCAGCGCTACTAGCGGGGGGGCCACCGGGGAGCTGTTTTTT. This codes for CASSATSGGATGELFF.

The V call is TRBV18, the J call TRBJ1-2; tentative D call: TRBD1 (5 bases). The ends were cut back, 2 bases at V and 7 bases at J, with 20 bases in the middle. This CDR3 region has 16 residues. CDR1 KGHSH and CDR2 LQKENI come from the germline V gene. This chain's CDR3 is CASSPGTGRVVRGYTF. In nucleotides, the CDR3 is TGTGCCAGCTCACCAGGCACGGGCAGGGTAGTTCGTGGCTACACCTTC.

DNA for the CDR3: TGCGCCAGCACCCCGACAGGATCTACCTACGAGCAGTACTTC. This gives the protein CASTPTGSTYEQYF. The chain carries TRBV5-1 and TRBJ2-7; D perhaps matches TRBD1 (6 bases). Germline values: CDR1 SGHRS, CDR2 YFSETQ. The V end was cut by 6 bases, the J end by 2 bases, with 15 bases between. The CDR3 consists of 14 residues.

The chain carries TRBV6-5 and TRBJ2-7, with TRBD1 identical over 12 bases. Germline V CDR1 and CDR2: MNHEY, SVGAGI. The CDR3 spans 15 residues. Trimming cost V 7 bases and J 0 bases; bases outside gene matches: 4. CDR3 residues: CASKGQGAISYEQYF. The DNA of the CDR3 is TGTGCCAGCAAGGGACAGGGGGCGATCTCCTACGAGCAGTACTTC.

The sample holds a few counts of this clone. The genes are TRBV10-1 and TRBJ1-1; no clear D. The CDR3 covers 13 residues. CDR1 and CDR2 from the germline V gene are WNHNN and SYGVQD (reference sequence). V lost 6 bases, J lost 4 bases, and 12 bases lay in between. The CDR3 DNA reads as TGCGCCAGCAGCCGGGTCTTGGGCACTGAAGCTTTCTTT. This encodes CASSRVLGTEAFF.

The CDR3 DNA is TGCAGCGTTAAGTTCCAGGGCCCTTACAATGAGCAGTTCTTC. Its translation is CSVKFQGPYNEQFF. The V call is TRBV29-1, the J call TRBJ2-1; possibly TRBD1 for D (5 bases). The V end lost 5 bases, the J end lost 4 bases, and 15 bases lay between the germline ends. Germline loops: CDR1 SQVTM, CDR2 ANQGSEA. The CDR3 consists of 14 residues.

The chain recombines TRBV7-9 with TRBJ1-2; D might be TRBD1 (5 bases). The CDR3 sequence is 12 residues long. Germline V lookup: CDR1 SEHNR, CDR2 FQNEAQ (reference sequence). Between the trimmed V and J ends, which lost 8 bases and 4 bases, there was a span of 11 bases. The CDR3 coding sequence is TGTGCCAGCGGGCAGGGCGGCTATGGCTACACCTTC. This codes for CASGQGGYGYTF.

This clone was observed a handful of times. The J gene is TRBJ2-5, the V gene TRBV7-2; 7 bases align to TRBD2. This CDR3 contains 16 residues. After removal of 0 bases from V and 1 base from J, the junction contained 5 bases not matched to a gene. The V gene's germline CDR1 is SGHTA and CDR2 FQGNSA. The CDR3, as DNA: TGTGCCAGCAGCTTAGCGGGCGGGGGAGTCCAAGAGACCCAGTACTTC. This sequence encodes CASSLAGGGVQETQYF.

A few counts support this clone. J is TRBJ2-7 and V is TRBV5-6, with 7 bases identical to TRBD2. After removal of 4 bases from V and 9 bases from J, the junction contained 19 bases not matched to a gene. The germline gives CDR1 SGHDT, CDR2 YYEEEE. CDR3 length: 16 amino acids. CDR3 bases: TGTGCCAGCAGCGTATGGGGGGGTGGGCTTTTATACCCGCAGTACTTC. It translates to CASSVWGGGLLYPQYF.

The DNA for the CDR3 is TGTGCCAGCAGTGACCAGGGGGGTCAGCAGCCCCAGCATTTT. This translates into CASSDQGGQQPQHF. This chain connects TRBV6-4 to TRBJ1-5; 7 bases agree with TRBD1. J gave up 7 bases and V 2 bases, and 5 bases lay outside the gene matches. The CDR3 spans 14 residues. Looked up from germline, CDR1 is MRHNA and CDR2 is SNTAGT.